The clone carrying this T cell receptor beta chain was detected many times. Its target is not known. Germline loops: CDR1 MGHDK, CDR2 SYGVNS. CDR3 length: 14 residues. Trimming removed 7 bases from V and 8 bases from J, with 20 bases in between. The entry originates in a study of beta chain features in type 1 diabetes. Study in general: The patient and healthy donor groups were comparable for age, gender and cell yields. Whole-study findings and limits: In all four CD4+ subsets, TCRB CDR3 length was significantly, moderately reduced in type 1 diabetes. Type 1 diabetes patients showed fewer insertions and more deletions at VDJ junctions.

What was sequenced were expressed TCRB transcripts, since all of the isolated RNA had been reverse transcribed. Only in-frame clones appear in the TCRdb table, and some are missing; sequencing was by immunoSEQ multiplex PCR. The profile shows 300,000 or so clones, about a tenth of them singletons. Specimen: central memory CD4+ T cells from blood. The sequence came from a man aged 25 to 45 with type 1 diabetes. The gene calls are TRBV25-1 and TRBJ1-2, with TRBD1 as a possible D gene (5 bases). CDR3 sequence: CASTRAGTSSGYTF. In DNA form, the CDR3 reads TGTGCCAGCACTCGGGCGGGGACCTCGTCCGGCTACACCTTC.